This is a list of T cell receptor beta chains from one sample in a study of T cell responses to AZD1222 COVID-19 vaccine. Clones were read by immunoSEQ multiplex PCR, and TCRdb kept only the in-frame ones, dropping some. The sample contains about 73,000 clones, roughly 88% of which appear only once. Sequenced here: peripheral blood, sampled 28 days after the second AZD1222 dose. These receptor sequences come from an adult who received the AZD1222 COVID-19 vaccine. Both conserved end residues are part of each CDR3. A D gene is named only where the DNA matches it firmly. Expanded clones get a size class; other rows say once, few or many, or leave the size out.

TGCGCCAGCAGCCAAAACAGGGGAACTAGCACAGATACGCAGTATTTT	CASSQNRGTSTDTQYF	TRBD1	-	TRBV4-3	TRBJ2-3
TGTGCCAGCAGCCCCTGGACAGGGGCTTATAGTTCCTACAATGAGCAGTTCTTC	CASSPWTGAYSSYNEQFF	TRBD1	-	TRBV7-2	TRBJ2-1
TGTGCCAGCAGCTTAGGCAGCTCCTATAATTCACCCCTCCACTTT	CASSLGSSYNSPLHF	-	-	TRBV7-2	TRBJ1-6
TGTGCCAGCAGCCAAGAGTGGCTCCTTCAGGCAGATACGCAGTATTTT	CASSQEWLLQADTQYF	-	-	TRBV14	TRBJ2-3
TGCAGTGCTAATGACAGTCCGTCGGGCACTGAAGCTTTCTTT	CSANDSPSGTEAFF	-	-	TRBV20-1	TRBJ1-1
TGTGCCAGCAGCCAAAGGATAAATACCTTTCCTGGAAACACCATATATTTT	CASSQRINTFPGNTIYF	-	-	TRBV14	TRBJ1-3
TGTGCCAGCAGCTCATCCCAGGGGGCAGGCGAGCAGTACTTC	CASSSSQGAGEQYF	TRBD1	-	TRBV5-4	TRBJ2-7
TGCGCCAGCAGCTTGAGGTATTCTCTAATGAACACTGAAGCTTTCTTT	CASSLRYSLMNTEAFF	-	-	TRBV5-1	TRBJ1-1
TGTGCCAGCAGCCCCCTCAGCTCAGACAGGATCTACGAGCAGTACTTC	CASSPLSSDRIYEQYF	-	-	TRBV5-6	TRBJ2-7
TGTGCCAGCAGTCAGAGGGCGGGGGTACGGTATAATGAAAAACTGTTTTTT	CASSQRAGVRYNEKLFF	-	-	TRBV6-6	TRBJ1-4
TGTGCCAGCAGCTTAGTCTCGGGGTTCAACGAGCAGTACTTC	CASSLVSGFNEQYF	-	-	TRBV13	TRBJ2-7
TGTGCCAGCAGTCGGACTAGCGGGGGGGCAATGGCACGCAATGAGCAGTTCTTC	CASSRTSGGAMARNEQFF	TRBD2	-	TRBV27	TRBJ2-1
TGCGCCAGCAGCTTGGGGCCCGGGGGGGAGACCCAGTACTTC	CASSLGPGGETQYF	TRBD2	-	TRBV5-1	TRBJ2-5
TGTGCCACGGCACGGGACGTGAGGGGGACGCCAATCTACAATGAGCAGTTCTTC	CATARDVRGTPIYNEQFF	-	-	TRBV7-9	TRBJ2-1
TGCGCCAGCAGTGCTGGACTGGCGGGGGGCCAAGAGACCCAGTACTTC	CASSAGLAGGQETQYF	TRBD2	-	TRBV10-1	TRBJ2-5
TGTGCCAGTAGTATGGGGTCAGGGGGGGTAACTGAAGCTTTCTTT	CASSMGSGGVTEAFF	TRBD1	-	TRBV19	TRBJ1-1
TGTGCCAGCTCATCCCGACTAGCGGGGAGCTCCTACAATGAGCAGTTCTTC	CASSSRLAGSSYNEQFF	TRBD2	-	TRBV18	TRBJ2-1
TGTGCCAGCAGCCAAGGAATTACTAGCGGGGGGGCAGGTGAGACCCAGTACTTC	CASSQGITSGGAGETQYF	TRBD2	-	TRBV3-1/TRBV3-2	TRBJ2-5
TGTGCCACCAGTGGGGACTCAGATACGCAGTATTTT	CATSGDSDTQYF	-	-	TRBV24-1	TRBJ2-3
TGTGCCAGCAGCGGACAGGGACAAGCGGAGACCCAGTACTTC	CASSGQGQAETQYF	TRBD1	-	TRBV2	TRBJ2-5
TGTGCCAGCACCAGAGCGGGACTAGCAAAGGAGACCCAGTACTTC	CASTRAGLAKETQYF	TRBD2	-	TRBV2	TRBJ2-5
TGTGCCAGCAGTCCCTTCGGGGGGCCGAGCTCCTACAATGAGCAGTTCTTC	CASSPFGGPSSYNEQFF	-	-	TRBV2	TRBJ2-1
TGTGCCAGCAGTACGGGGACTGTGAACCGTGGCTACACCTTC	CASSTGTVNRGYTF	-	-	TRBV6-5	TRBJ1-2
TGTGCCAGTTCCTCCAGCAGGGTCTACGAGCAGTACTTC	CASSSSRVYEQYF	-	-	TRBV19	TRBJ2-7
TGCGCCAGCAGCCAGGAGGGCCTCTCTAGCACAGATACGCAGTATTTT	CASSQEGLSSTDTQYF	-	-	TRBV5-1	TRBJ2-3
TGCGCCAGCAGCTTGGACGGAGGGATTGGAAACACCATATATTTT	CASSLDGGIGNTIYF	-	-	TRBV5-1	TRBJ1-3
TGTGCCAGCAGCTTAGATGCGAACACTGAAGCTTTCTTT	CASSLDANTEAFF	-	-	TRBV7-9	TRBJ1-1
TGTGCCAGCAGCTTGGGTGGGGGGCTACGCTCTGGAAACACCATATATTTT	CASSLGGGLRSGNTIYF	-	-	TRBV5-4	TRBJ1-3
TGTGCCAGCAGCCCCGGGGGAGAGCATCAGCCCCAGCATTTT	CASSPGGEHQPQHF	-	-	TRBV5-8	TRBJ1-5
TGTGCCAGCAGTTACTTTCAGGGGGATTCGACCGGGGAGCTGTTTTTT	CASSYFQGDSTGELFF	TRBD1	-	TRBV6-5	TRBJ2-2
TGTGCCAGCAGTGGACCGGGACAGGGGCGTCAGCCCCAGCATTTT	CASSGPGQGRQPQHF	TRBD1	-	TRBV2	TRBJ1-5
TGTGCCAGCAGCCCCCTGGGGCTAGCCTCCCAGGAGCAGTTCTTC	CASSPLGLASQEQFF	-	-	TRBV11-2	TRBJ2-1
TGCGCCAGCAGCCACGGGCGGGACGGGGACAGGTCATACGAGCAGTACTTC	CASSHGRDGDRSYEQYF	TRBD1	once	TRBV4-1	TRBJ2-7
TGTGCCAGCAGCTTTCGACTAAACTCCTACGAGCAGTACTTC	CASSFRLNSYEQYF	-	-	TRBV7-2	TRBJ2-7
TGTGCCAGCAGTTGGGACAGTTTTGAAGCTTTCTTT	CASSWDSFEAFF	TRBD1	-	TRBV12-3/TRBV12-4	TRBJ1-1
TGTGCCGTCAGGGGGACGAACTTTGGGGGCTACACCTTC	CAVRGTNFGGYTF	TRBD1	-	TRBV28	TRBJ1-2
TGCGCCAGCAGCCAAGATGTGAGCAGGGTGATCAATCAGCCCCAGCATTTT	CASSQDVSRVINQPQHF	-	-	TRBV4-1	TRBJ1-5
TGCGCCAGCAGGCGCCTCCCAGGGGCCACCGGGGAGCTGTTTTTT	CASRRLPGATGELFF	-	-	TRBV4-1	TRBJ2-2
TGTGCCAGCAGCGTAGACAGGGACCGTCAGCCCCAGCATTTT	CASSVDRDRQPQHF	TRBD1	-	TRBV11-2	TRBJ1-5
TGTGCCAGCAGTTACTCTAGGGTGGTGAACACTGAAGCTTTCTTT	CASSYSRVVNTEAFF	-	-	TRBV6-5	TRBJ1-1
TGTGCCAGCAGCTCTCCGGGGGGGTCGAATGAGCAGTTCTTC	CASSSPGGSNEQFF	TRBD2	-	TRBV7-3	TRBJ2-1
TGTGCCAGCAGCTTCGAGGACAGCACTGAAGCTTTCTTT	CASSFEDSTEAFF	-	-	TRBV7-6	TRBJ1-1
TGCAGCGTTGAAGGAAGGGTCAGGTTGAAGACTGAAGCTTTCTTT	CSVEGRVRLKTEAFF	-	-	TRBV29-1	TRBJ1-1
TGTGCCAGCAGAAAAGGAGACTATGGCTACACCTTC	CASRKGDYGYTF	-	-	TRBV12-3/TRBV12-4	TRBJ1-2
TGTGCCAGCAGTGAATACCGGGGGACAGGGTATGGCTACACCTTC	CASSEYRGTGYGYTF	TRBD1	-	TRBV2	TRBJ1-2